One and the same sample provided the 4 T cell receptor beta chains below, sequenced in a study of T cell responses to AZD1222 COVID-19 vaccine. Measured with immunoSEQ multiplex PCR; TCRdb has only the in-frame clones, and not every one. The sample records 150,000 to 200,000 clones, just over 90% being singletons. The source material was peripheral blood, sampled 28 days after the second AZD1222 dose. The receptors originated from an adult who received the AZD1222 COVID-19 vaccine.

This chain links TRBV27 with TRBJ1-5; D perhaps matches TRBD1 (5 bases). This CDR3 spans 15 amino acids. V was trimmed by 2 bases and J by 4 bases, leaving 12 bases between them. Germline CDR1 is MNHEY and CDR2 is SMNVEV (reference sequence). In nucleotides, the CDR3 is TGTGCCAGCAGTTTAGTTCCAGGGTGGAATCAGCCCCAGCATTTT. Amino acids: CASSLVPGWNQPQHF.

This sequence joins TRBV19 and TRBJ2-7; D might be TRBD1 (7 bases). The V and J ends lost 5 bases and 4 bases respectively, with 12 bases between them. Germline CDR1 and CDR2: LNHDA and SQIVND (reference sequence). This CDR3 region has 13 residues. CDR3 amino acids: CASSGRGEYEQYF. The DNA of the CDR3 is TGTGCCAGTAGTGGCAGGGGGGAGTACGAGCAGTACTTC.

The rearrangement uses TRBV7-8 and TRBJ1-2; tentative D call: TRBD1 (5 bases). CDR1 is SGHVS, CDR2 FQNEAQ, per germline. V was pared by 5 bases and J by 4 bases, with 14 bases between. This CDR3 is 14 amino acids long. The CDR3 DNA reads as TGTGCCAGCAGCCATGGGACCGCAATCTATGGCTACACCTTC. Translating it yields CASSHGTAIYGYTF.

The chain is built from TRBV11-2 and TRBJ2-7; D is uncertain. This CDR3 contains 13 residues. Germline V gene lookup returns CDR1 SGHAT and CDR2 FQNNGV. The germline V and J ends were trimmed by 3 bases and 2 bases, with 8 bases remaining between them. The chain's CDR3 is CASSLIVTYEQYF. The CDR3 region has the DNA TGTGCCAGCAGCTTGATAGTCACCTACGAGCAGTACTTC. Full variable domain (missing parts from reference TRBV11-2 and TRBJ2-7): EAGVAQSPRYKIIEKRQSVAFWCNPISGHATLYWYQQILGQGPKLLIQFQNNGVVDDSQLPKDRFSAERLKGVDSTLKIQPAKLEDSAVYLCASSLIVTYEQYFGPGTRLTVT.